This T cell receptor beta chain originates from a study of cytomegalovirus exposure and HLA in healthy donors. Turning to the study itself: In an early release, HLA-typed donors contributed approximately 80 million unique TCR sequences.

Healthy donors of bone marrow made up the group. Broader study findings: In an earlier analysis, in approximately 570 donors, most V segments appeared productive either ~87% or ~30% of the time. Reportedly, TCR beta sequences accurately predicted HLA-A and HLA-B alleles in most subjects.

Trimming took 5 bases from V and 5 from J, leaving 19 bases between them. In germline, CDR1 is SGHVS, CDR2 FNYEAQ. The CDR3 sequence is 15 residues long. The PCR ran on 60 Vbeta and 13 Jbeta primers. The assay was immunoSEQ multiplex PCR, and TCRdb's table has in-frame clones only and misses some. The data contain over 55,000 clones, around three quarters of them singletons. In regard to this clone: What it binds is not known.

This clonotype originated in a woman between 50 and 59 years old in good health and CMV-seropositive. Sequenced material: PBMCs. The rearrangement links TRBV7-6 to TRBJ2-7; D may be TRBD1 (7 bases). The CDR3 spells CASSPQTGTGNEQYF. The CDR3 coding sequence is TGTGCCAGCAGCCCACAGACAGGGACTGGAAACGAGCAGTACTTC.